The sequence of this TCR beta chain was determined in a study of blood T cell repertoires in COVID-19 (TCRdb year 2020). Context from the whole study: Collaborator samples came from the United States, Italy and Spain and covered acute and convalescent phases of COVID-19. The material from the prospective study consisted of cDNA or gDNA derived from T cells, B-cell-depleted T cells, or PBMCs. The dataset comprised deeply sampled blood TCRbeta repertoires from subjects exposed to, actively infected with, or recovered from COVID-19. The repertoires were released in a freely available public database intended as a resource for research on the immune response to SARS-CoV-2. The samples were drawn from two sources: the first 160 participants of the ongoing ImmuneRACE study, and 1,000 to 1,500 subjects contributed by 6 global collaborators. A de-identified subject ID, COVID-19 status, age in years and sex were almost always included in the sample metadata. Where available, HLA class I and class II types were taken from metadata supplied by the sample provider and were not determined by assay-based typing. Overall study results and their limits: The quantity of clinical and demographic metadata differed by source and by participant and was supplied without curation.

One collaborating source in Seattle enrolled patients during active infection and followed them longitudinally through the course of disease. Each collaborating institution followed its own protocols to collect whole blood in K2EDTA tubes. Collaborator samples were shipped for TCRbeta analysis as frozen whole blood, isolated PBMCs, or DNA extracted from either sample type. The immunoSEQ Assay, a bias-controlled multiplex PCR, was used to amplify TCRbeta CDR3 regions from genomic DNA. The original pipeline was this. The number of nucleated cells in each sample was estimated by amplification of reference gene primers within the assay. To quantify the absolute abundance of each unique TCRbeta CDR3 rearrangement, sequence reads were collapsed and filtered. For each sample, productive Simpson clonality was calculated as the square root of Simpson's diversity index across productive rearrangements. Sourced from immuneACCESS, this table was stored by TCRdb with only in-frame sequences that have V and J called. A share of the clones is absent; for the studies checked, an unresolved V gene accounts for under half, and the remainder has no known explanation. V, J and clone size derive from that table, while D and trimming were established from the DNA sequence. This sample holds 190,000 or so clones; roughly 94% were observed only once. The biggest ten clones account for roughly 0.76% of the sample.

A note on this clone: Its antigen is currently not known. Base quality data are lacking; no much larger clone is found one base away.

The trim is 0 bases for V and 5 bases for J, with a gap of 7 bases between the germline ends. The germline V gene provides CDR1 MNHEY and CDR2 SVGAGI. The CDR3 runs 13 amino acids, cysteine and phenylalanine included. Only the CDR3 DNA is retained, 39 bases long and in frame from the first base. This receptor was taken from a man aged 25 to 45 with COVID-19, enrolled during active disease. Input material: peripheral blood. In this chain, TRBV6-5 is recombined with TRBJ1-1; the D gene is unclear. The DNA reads TGTGCCAGCAGTTACTCAGAGGCTACTGAAGCTTTCTTT. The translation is CASSYSEATEAFF.